One sample yielded the 31 T cell receptor beta chains listed below, sequenced in a study of cytomegalovirus exposure and HLA in healthy donors. The PCR was carried out with 60 Vbeta primers and 13 Jbeta primers. The assay was immunoSEQ multiplex PCR, and TCRdb's table has in-frame clones only and misses some. The sample lists around 97,000 clones, 60% to 80% occurring once. The sequenced sample was PBMCs. The origin of the receptors is a man aged 45-60 years in good health and CMV-seropositive.

CDR3 in DNA: TGTGCCAGCAGTGACAGTAACTATGGCTACACCTTC. Residues: CASSDSNYGYTF. The chain carries TRBV2 and TRBJ1-2, with D unclear. The V end lost 3 bases, the J end lost 1 base, and 3 bases lay between the germline ends. This CDR3 is built from 12 residues. Germline V CDR1 and CDR2: SNHLY, FYNNEI.

The rearrangement uses TRBV28 and TRBJ2-1; 7 bases are a match to TRBD1. The CDR3 spans 16 residues. Trimming took 7 bases from V and 6 from J; bases not matched to a gene: 15. In germline, CDR1 is MDHEN, CDR2 SYDVKM. The CDR3 DNA sequence: TGTGCCAGCACCGCTCCGAGCCCAGGGGGAACCAATGAGCAGTTCTTC. Translating it yields CASTAPSPGGTNEQFF.

On this clone: The same CDR3 can be traced to other DNA sequences in this sample. The chain joins TRBV5-1 to TRBJ2-7; D not resolved. Germline lookup yields CDR1 SGHRS and CDR2 YFSETQ. CDR3 size: 13 residues. V lost 2 bases and J 2 bases, leaving 8 bases between the germline ends. For the CDR3, the DNA is TGCGCCAGCAGCTTCGGCGGTACCTACGAGCAGTACTTC. Translation gives CASSFGGTYEQYF.

The chain links TRBV5-4 to TRBJ2-7; 8 nucleotides line up with TRBD2. V was pared by 4 bases and J by 5 bases, with 11 bases of the junction left unmatched. CDR1 is SGHNT, CDR2 YYREEE, per germline (reference sequence). CDR3 length: 15 amino acids. Written as DNA, the CDR3 is TGTGCCAGCAGCGTGAGGATAGCGGGACGCCACGAGCAGTACTTC. Protein: CASSVRIAGRHEQYF. Full variable domain (remainder filled in from reference TRBV5-4 and TRBJ2-7): ETGVTQSPTHLIKTRGQQVTLRCSSQSGHNTVSWYQQALGQGPQFIFQYYREEENGRGNFPPRFSGLQFPNYSSELNVNALELDDSALYLCASSVRIAGRHEQYFGPGTRLTVT.

CDR3 DNA sequence: TGCGCCAGCAGCCAACTAGGGGGCGCGGCCTACAATGAGCAGTTCTTC. Encoded protein: CASSQLGGAAYNEQFF. The rearrangement links TRBV4-1 to TRBJ2-1; TRBD1 matches at 7 bases. V trimming: 2 bases; J trimming: 2 bases; junction bases outside the gene matches: 6. Germline values: CDR1 MGHRA, CDR2 YSYEKL. The CDR3 runs 16 residues.

This clone occurred a few times. V gene TRBV11-3 combines with J gene TRBJ2-1; no firm D call. Trimming removed 3 bases from V and 0 bases from J, with 6 bases in between. There are 14 residues in the CDR3. Looked up from germline, CDR1 is SGHNT and CDR2 is YENEEA. CDR3 DNA sequence: TGTGCCAGCAGCTTTTCCCGCTCCTACAATGAGCAGTTCTTC. Its translation: CASSFSRSYNEQFF.

V is TRBV10-3 and J is TRBJ2-7; perhaps TRBD2 as D (5 bases). The germline V gene has CDR1 ENHRY and CDR2 SYGVKD. Trimming took 6 bases from V and 5 from J, leaving 17 bases between them. The CDR3 runs 14 residues. CDR3 loop: CAIRTLDVGDEQYF. CDR3 DNA: TGTGCCATCAGGACATTAGACGTCGGGGACGAGCAGTACTTC.

This clone appeared once. The chain combines TRBV14 with TRBJ2-3; 13 bases agree with TRBD2. V dropped 0 bases and J dropped 5; count of bases not matched to a gene: 5. Germline V gene lookup returns CDR1 SGHDN and CDR2 FVKESK. The CDR3 extends over 17 amino acids. The CDR3 DNA reads as TGTGCCAGCAGCCAAGAAAAAGGACTAGCGGGAGTAGATACGCAGTATTTT. Protein sequence: CASSQEKGLAGVDTQYF. The whole variable domain, filled in from reference TRBV14 and TRBJ2-3, reads EAGVTQFPSHSVIEKGQTVTLRCDPISGHDNLYWYRRVMGKEIKFLLHFVKESKQDESGMPNNRFLAERTGGTYSTLKVQPAELEDSGVYFCASSQEKGLAGVDTQYFGPGTRLTVL.

This clone was observed a single time. This chain joins TRBV5-1 and TRBJ1-5; D is undetermined. V shed 4 bases and J shed 2 bases, with 13 bases lying between them. The germline CDR1 and CDR2 sequences are SGHRS and YFSETQ. This CDR3 contains 15 residues. The chain's CDR3 is CASSDDGSRNQPQHF. In DNA form, the CDR3 reads TGCGCCAGCAGCGATGACGGGTCCCGCAATCAGCCCCAGCATTTT.

CDR3 sequence: CASSSGTSGRYEQFF. CDR3 sequence (DNA): TGTGCCAGCAGCTCGGGGACTAGCGGGAGGTATGAGCAGTTCTTC. The genes are TRBV7-3 and TRBJ2-1; 15 bases line up with TRBD2. After removal of 4 bases from V and 8 bases from J, the junction contained 3 bases not matched to a gene. The CDR3 covers 15 residues. Germline values: CDR1 SGHTA, CDR2 FQGTGA.

The chain uses TRBV21-1 and TRBJ2-7; the table's D call, TRBD1, was not checked against the DNA. TRBV21-1 is listed as a pseudogene. The CDR3 totals 15 residues. In DNA, the CDR3 is TGTGCCAGCAGCAATCGGTCAGGGCAACTCTACGAGCAGTACTTC. It translates to CASSNRSGQLYEQYF.

This clone turned up a few times. The chain links TRBV14 to TRBJ2-7, with TRBD2 identical over 12 bases. Per germline, CDR1 SGHDN and CDR2 FVKESK. Losses at the gene ends were 5 bases for V and 12 bases for J; bases not matched to a gene: 8. The CDR3 is made up of 13 amino acids. CDR3 protein: CASSNGGLAGLYF. For the CDR3, the DNA is TGTGCCAGCAGCAACGGTGGACTAGCGGGATTGTACTTC.

This clone occurred a few times. At one end, the junction sequence differs from germline, possibly due to a read error. V usage is TRBV7-9 and J usage is TRBJ2-7; TRBD1 matches 9 bases. Germline V gene lookup returns CDR1 SEHNR and CDR2 FQNEAQ (reference sequence). The CDR3 runs to 15 residues. As DNA, the CDR3 is TGTTCCAGCAGCCTCTCGGGACAGGGAGGTTACGAGCAGTACTTC. Translation: CSSSLSGQGGYEQYF.

The chain couples TRBV21-1 to TRBJ2-3; the table's D gene call, TRBD1, was not cross checked with the DNA. TRBV21-1 is termed a pseudogene. The CDR3 is 18 amino acids. In nucleotides, the CDR3 is TGTGCCAGCAGCAAAAAGGGGGCGACGGCAGGTAGCACAGATACGCAGTATTTT. Translating it yields CASSKKGATAGSTDTQYF.

The gene calls are TRBV7-2 and TRBJ2-2, with 8 bases matching TRBD2. Trimming cost V 5 bases and J 4 bases; bases outside gene matches: 6. Germline lookup yields CDR1 SGHTA and CDR2 FQGNSA. The CDR3 has 15 residues. CDR3 amino acids: CASSRQTSATGELFF. CDR3 sequence (DNA): TGTGCCAGCAGCCGTCAGACTAGCGCCACCGGGGAGCTGTTTTTT.

This clone was recorded a few times. This chain joins TRBV11-2 and TRBJ2-5, with 9 bases fitting TRBD1. Unmatched junction bases numbered 8, after V lost 4 bases and J lost 5 bases. The length of the CDR3 is 15 residues. Germline values: CDR1 SGHAT, CDR2 FQNNGV. CDR3 nucleotides: TGTGCCAGCAGCTCACCGGGACAGGGTCAGGAGACCCAGTACTTC. This translates into CASSSPGQGQETQYF. Filled out from reference TRBV11-2 and TRBJ2-5, the complete variable domain reads EAGVAQSPRYKIIEKRQSVAFWCNPISGHATLYWYQQILGQGPKLLIQFQNNGVVDDSQLPKDRFSAERLKGVDSTLKIQPAKLEDSAVYLCASSSPGQGQETQYFGPGTRLLVL.

This clone was recorded once. This chain connects TRBV11-3 to TRBJ2-7; D unclear. Trimming shortened V by 1 base and J by 2 bases, and 9 bases separated the two germline ends. CDR3 length equals 14 residues. The V gene's germline CDR1 is SGHNT and CDR2 YENEEA. The DNA for the CDR3 is TGTGCCAGCAGCTTAGCAACGGTTCCCTACGAGCAGTACTTC. It is translated as CASSLATVPYEQYF.

This clone was counted a few times. This CDR3 is CASSLNGKRAFF. DNA for the CDR3: TGTGCCAGCAGCTTAAACGGGAAGAGGGCTTTCTTT. The chain employs TRBV11-2 and TRBJ1-1; D gene unclear. The CDR3 totals 12 residues. V was trimmed by 2 bases and J by 11 bases, leaving 12 bases between them. CDR1 SGHAT and CDR2 FQNNGV come from the germline V gene. Complete variable domain (other parts from reference TRBV11-2 and TRBJ1-1): EAGVAQSPRYKIIEKRQSVAFWCNPISGHATLYWYQQILGQGPKLLIQFQNNGVVDDSQLPKDRFSAERLKGVDSTLKIQPAKLEDSAVYLCASSLNGKRAFFGQGTRLTVV.

This clone is labeled as medium-sized. This chain uses TRBV6-4 with TRBJ2-3; 8 positions match TRBD2. V shed 5 bases, J shed 1 base, and the junction held 5 bases outside the gene matches. The germline gives CDR1 MRHNA, CDR2 SNTAGT. The CDR3 totals 15 residues. The CDR3 region has the DNA TGTGCCAGCAGTCTATCAGCGGGAGGCACAGATACGCAGTATTTT. It yields the protein CASSLSAGGTDTQYF.

J is TRBJ2-5 and V is TRBV19; D ambiguous. TRBJ2-7 matches the DNA end more closely, so the J call is doubtful. The CDR3 sequence is 12 residues long. The germline CDR1 and CDR2 sequences are LNHDA and SQIVND (reference sequence). The DNA for the CDR3 is TGTGCCAGTAGTATAGGTACCTACGAGCAGTACTTC. Its translation: CASSIGTYEQYF.

This clone was counted between two and nine times. The chain has TRBV28 and TRBJ2-4; 7 bases are a match to TRBD2. The CDR3 spans 15 residues. Germline CDR1 MDHEN, CDR2 SYDVKM. Trimming at V came to 8 bases and at J to 2 bases, leaving 9 bases not matched to a gene. The chain's CDR3 is CASAPGRRTKNIQYF. CDR3 sequence (DNA): TGTGCCAGCGCCCCCGGGAGGCGGACCAAAAACATTCAGTACTTC.

The rearrangement uses TRBV9 and TRBJ2-7; weak D call: TRBD2 (6 bases). From germline, CDR1 is SGDLS and CDR2 YYNGEE. The V gene lost 1 base and the J gene lost 3 bases, with 20 bases spanning the gap. CDR3 length: 17 amino acids. The CDR3 coding sequence is TGTGCCAGCAGCGTATACAGACTAGTGGTGGTGGGCTACGAGCAGTACTTC. It translates to CASSVYRLVVVGYEQYF.

This clone showed up just once. The V gene is TRBV5-4, the J gene TRBJ2-5; D perhaps matches TRBD1 (6 bases). Looked up from germline, CDR1 is SGHNT and CDR2 is YYREEE (reference sequence). This CDR3 comprises 14 residues. V gave up 4 bases and J gave up 2 bases, with 12 bases separating them. Written as DNA, the CDR3 is TGTGCCAGCAGCCCAGGACAGCCGCAAGAGACCCAGTACTTC. It translates to CASSPGQPQETQYF. The variable domain in full, with the rest retrieved from reference TRBV5-4 and TRBJ2-5, is ETGVTQSPTHLIKTRGQQVTLRCSSQSGHNTVSWYQQALGQGPQFIFQYYREEENGRGNFPPRFSGLQFPNYSSELNVNALELDDSALYLCASSPGQPQETQYFGPGTRLLVL.

V gene TRBV7-9 combines with J gene TRBJ1-2, with TRBD1 matching over 7 bases. Trimming removed 2 bases from V and 5 bases from J; junction bases left unmatched: 8. The germline gives CDR1 SEHNR, CDR2 FQNEAQ (reference sequence). The CDR3 sequence is 15 residues long. Here the CDR3 DNA reads TGTGCCAGCAGCTTACTCGGGACAGCTTCGTATGGCTACACCTTC. Translation: CASSLLGTASYGYTF.

For this clone: An end of the junction differs from the germline gene, which may be a read error. DNA for the CDR3: TGTTCCAGCGAAGTAGGGCGGGGGGCAAGGACTGAAGCTTTCTTT. This encodes CSSEVGRGARTEAFF. The chain joins TRBV7-9 to TRBJ1-1; a weak D match, TRBD1 (6 bases). Germline CDR1 is SEHNR and CDR2 is FQNEAQ (reference sequence). The CDR3 contains 15 residues. The full variable domain, in which reference TRBV7-9 and TRBJ1-1 provide the parts outside the CDR3, is DTGVSQNPRHKITKRGQNVTFRCDPISEHNRLYWYRQTLGQGPEFLTYFQNEAQLEKSRLLSDRFSAERPKGSFSTLEIQRTEQGDSAMYLCSSEVGRGARTEAFFGQGTRLTVV.

The genes are TRBV27 and TRBJ2-3; 10 nucleotides line up with TRBD2. The CDR3 sequence is 15 residues long. Per the germline V gene, CDR1 is MNHEY and CDR2 is SMNVEV (reference sequence). After removal of 7 bases from V and 2 bases from J, the junction contained 6 bases not matched to a gene. The CDR3 sequence: CASNLAGANTDTQYF. The DNA of the CDR3 is TGTGCCAGCAACCTAGCGGGGGCAAACACAGATACGCAGTATTTT.

This chain connects TRBV30 to TRBJ1-5; TRBD1 is a possible D gene (6 bases). Germline values: CDR1 GTSNPN, CDR2 SVGIG (reference sequence). The CDR3 extends over 13 amino acids. The V end lost 1 base, the J end lost 4 bases, and 8 bases lay between the germline ends. The CDR3 protein is CAWSEGVNQPQHF. The DNA of the CDR3 is TGTGCCTGGAGTGAGGGGGTTAATCAGCCCCAGCATTTT.

The rearrangement links TRBV19 to TRBJ1-5; D is uncertain. CDR1 is LNHDA, CDR2 SQIVND, per germline (reference sequence). The CDR3 consists of 16 residues. V shed 3 bases and J shed 1 base, with 13 bases lying between them. The CDR3 DNA follows: TGTGCCAGTAGTATGGAGAATACGGGAAGCAATCAGCCCCAGCATTTT. This sequence encodes CASSMENTGSNQPQHF.

This chain joins TRBV28 and TRBJ2-2, with TRBD1 matching over 7 bases. Germline V gene lookup returns CDR1 MDHEN and CDR2 SYDVKM. The CDR3 contains 14 residues. The junction had 4 bases not matched to a gene; V was cut back by 2 bases and J by 7 bases. As DNA, the CDR3 is TGTGCCAGCAGTTTAATAGGGGGCAGCGGGGAGCTGTTTTTT. Translation: CASSLIGGSGELFF. The full variable domain, in which reference TRBV28 and TRBJ2-2 provide the parts outside the CDR3, is DVKVTQSSRYLVKRTGEKVFLECVQDMDHENMFWYRQDPGLGLRLIYFSYDVKMKEKGDIPEGYSVSREKKERFSLILESASTNQTSMYLCASSLIGGSGELFFGEGSRLTVL.

This sequence joins TRBV7-6 and TRBJ2-7; 10 bases are shared with TRBD2. V trimming: 0 bases; J trimming: 5 bases; junction bases outside the gene matches: 4. The CDR3 is made up of 15 amino acids. Germline lookup yields CDR1 SGHVS and CDR2 FNYEAQ. DNA of the CDR3: TGTGCCAGCAGCTTAGCGGGTCTAGCGGGAGACGAGCAGTACTTC. This sequence encodes CASSLAGLAGDEQYF.

V usage is TRBV5-1 and J usage is TRBJ2-1, with unresolved D. With 3 bases removed from V and 3 bases from J, the gap between germline ends came to 4 bases. The CDR3 spans 12 residues. Germline CDR1 and CDR2: SGHRS and YFSETQ. This CDR3 reads CASSSDYNEQFF. CDR3 bases: TGCGCCAGCAGCTCAGACTACAATGAGCAGTTCTTC. Full variable domain (missing parts from reference TRBV5-1 and TRBJ2-1): KAGVTQTPRYLIKTRGQQVTLSCSPISGHRSVSWYQQTPGQGLQFLFEYFSETQRNKGNFPGRFSGRQFSNSRSEMNVSTLELGDSALYLCASSSDYNEQFFGPGTRLTVL.